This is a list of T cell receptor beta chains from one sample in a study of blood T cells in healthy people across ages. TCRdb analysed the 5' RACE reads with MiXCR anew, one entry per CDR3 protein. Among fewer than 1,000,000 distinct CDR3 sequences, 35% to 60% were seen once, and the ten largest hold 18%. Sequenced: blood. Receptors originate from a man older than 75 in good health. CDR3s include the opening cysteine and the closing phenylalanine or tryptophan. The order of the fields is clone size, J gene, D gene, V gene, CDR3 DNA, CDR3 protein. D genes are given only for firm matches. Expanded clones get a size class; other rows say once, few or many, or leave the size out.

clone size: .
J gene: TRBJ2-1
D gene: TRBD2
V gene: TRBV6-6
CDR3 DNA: TGTGCCAGCACCCGGGAAGCGGGGAGGAACAATGAGCAGTTCTTC
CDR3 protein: CASTREAGRNNEQFF

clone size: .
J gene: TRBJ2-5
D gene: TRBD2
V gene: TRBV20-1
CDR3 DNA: TGCAGTGCCCTAACTAGCGGACAAGAGACCCAGTACTTC
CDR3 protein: CSALTSGQETQYF

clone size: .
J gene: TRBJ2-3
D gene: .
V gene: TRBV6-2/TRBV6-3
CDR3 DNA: TGTGCCAGCAGCAAGTCGCGGGGTACAACAGATACGCAGTATTTT
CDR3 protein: CASSKSRGTTDTQYF

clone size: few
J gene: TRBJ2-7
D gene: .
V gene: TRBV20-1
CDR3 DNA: TGCAGTGCTACCCCACCCCAGGGTATCGGCGAGCAGTACTTC
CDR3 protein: CSATPPQGIGEQYF

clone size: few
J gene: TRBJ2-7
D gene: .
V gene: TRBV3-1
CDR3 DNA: TGTGCCAGCAGCCAAGGGAGTCGAAGTCACGAGCAGTACTTC
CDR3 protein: CASSQGSRSHEQYF

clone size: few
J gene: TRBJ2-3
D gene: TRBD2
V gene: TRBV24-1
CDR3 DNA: TGTGCCACCAGTGATAACGTCCCGGGACGAGCGGGAGTAGGTACGCAGTATTTT
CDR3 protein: CATSDNVPGRAGVGTQYF

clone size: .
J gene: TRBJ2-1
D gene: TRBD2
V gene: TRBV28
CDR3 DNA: TGTGCCAGCAGTCGTAGCGGGGAGAGTCGAGGTGAGCAGTTCTTC
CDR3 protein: CASSRSGESRGEQFF

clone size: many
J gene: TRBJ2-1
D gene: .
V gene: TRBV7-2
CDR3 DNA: TGTGCCAGCAGCAAACAACCATTGCAGTTCTTC
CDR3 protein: CASSKQPLQFF

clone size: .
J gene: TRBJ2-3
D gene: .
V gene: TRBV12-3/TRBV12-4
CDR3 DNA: TGTGCCAGCAGTTTGCGGAACACAGATGCGCAGTATTTT
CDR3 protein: CASSLRNTDAQYF

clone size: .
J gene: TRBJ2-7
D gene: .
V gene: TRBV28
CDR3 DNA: TGTGCCAGCAGTTCCGGAGGGAGGGACAGGACCCGTACCTACGAGCAGTACTTC
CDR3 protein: CASSSGGRDRTRTYEQYF

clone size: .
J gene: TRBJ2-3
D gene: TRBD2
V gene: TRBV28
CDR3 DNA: TGTGCCAGCAGACCCTCCGCGGGGGGAGAGGCAGATACGCAGTATTTT
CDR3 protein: CASRPSAGGEADTQYF

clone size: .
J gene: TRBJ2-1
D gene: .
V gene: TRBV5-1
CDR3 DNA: TGCGCCAGCAGCTTGGCGGGACAAGGCAATGAGCAGTTCTTC
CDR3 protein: CASSLAGQGNEQFF

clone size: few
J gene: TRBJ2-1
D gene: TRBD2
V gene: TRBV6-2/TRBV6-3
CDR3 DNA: TGTGCCAGCAAGAAGGGACTAGCGGGAGCGGGTGAGCAGTTCTTC
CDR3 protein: CASKKGLAGAGEQFF

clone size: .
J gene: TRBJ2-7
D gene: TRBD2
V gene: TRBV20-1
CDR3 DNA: TGCAGTGCTGCGACTAGCGGGGTAGCAACGGGCGAGCAGTACTTC
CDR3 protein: CSAATSGVATGEQYF

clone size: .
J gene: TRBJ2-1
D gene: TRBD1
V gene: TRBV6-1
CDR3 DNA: TGTGCCAGCAGTGCCACAGGGGGAACTGAAGAGACCCAGTTCTTC
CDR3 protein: CASSATGGTEETQFF

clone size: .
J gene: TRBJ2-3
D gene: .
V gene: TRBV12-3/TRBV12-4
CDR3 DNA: TGTGGCGGGGAACTAGATATCAACGGTGGCACAGATACGCAGTATTTT
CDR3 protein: CGGELDINGGTDTQYF

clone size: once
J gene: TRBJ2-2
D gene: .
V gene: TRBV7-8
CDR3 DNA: TGTGCCAGCAGTCGCGAGCAGGATGAGACCGGGGAGCTGTTTTTT
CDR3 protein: CASSREQDETGELFF

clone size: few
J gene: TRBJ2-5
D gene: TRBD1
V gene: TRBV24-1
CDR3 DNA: TGTGCCACCAGTGAACCCACGACAGGGGGGCTAGAGACCCAGTACTTC
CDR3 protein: CATSEPTTGGLETQYF

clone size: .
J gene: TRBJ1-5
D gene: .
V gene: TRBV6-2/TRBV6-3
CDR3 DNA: TGTGCCAGCAGTTACTCGCTGGGTACCAATCAGCCCCAGCATTTT
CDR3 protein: CASSYSLGTNQPQHF

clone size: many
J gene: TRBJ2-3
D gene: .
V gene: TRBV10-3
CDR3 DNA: TGTGCCACCGGCGGTAGCGGAGGCACAGATACGCAGTATTTT
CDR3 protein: CATGGSGGTDTQYF

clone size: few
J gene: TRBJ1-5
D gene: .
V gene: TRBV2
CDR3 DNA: TGTGCCAGCAGTGAAGGTGGCAATCAGCCCCAGCATTTT
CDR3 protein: CASSEGGNQPQHF

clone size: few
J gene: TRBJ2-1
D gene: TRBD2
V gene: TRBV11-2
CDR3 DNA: TGTGCCAGCATCCACGGTAGCGGGAGGGCAAATGAGCAGTTCTTC
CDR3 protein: CASIHGSGRANEQFF

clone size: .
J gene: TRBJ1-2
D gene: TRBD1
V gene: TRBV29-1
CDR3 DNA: TGCAGCGTTGAGCCCCCGGGACAGCCCTATGGCTACACCTTC
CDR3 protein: CSVEPPGQPYGYTF

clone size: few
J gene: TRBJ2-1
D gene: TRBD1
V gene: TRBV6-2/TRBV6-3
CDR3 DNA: TGTGCCAGCTTCTCGGACAGGAACAATGAGCAGTTCTTC
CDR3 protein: CASFSDRNNEQFF

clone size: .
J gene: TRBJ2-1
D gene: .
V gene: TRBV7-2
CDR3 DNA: TGTGCCAGCAGGGCTGCGGGGAGCTCCTACAATGAGCAGTTCTTC
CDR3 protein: CASRAAGSSYNEQFF

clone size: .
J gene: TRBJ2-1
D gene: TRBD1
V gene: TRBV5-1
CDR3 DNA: TGCGCCAGCAGCCTCGGGGGACAGGGAGTCTACAATGAGCAGTTCTTC
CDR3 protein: CASSLGGQGVYNEQFF

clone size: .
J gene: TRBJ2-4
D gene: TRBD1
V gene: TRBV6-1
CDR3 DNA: TGTGCCAGCAGTGAAGAGTTCAACATTATGACAGGGGGATACATTCAGTACTTC
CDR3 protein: CASSEEFNIMTGGYIQYF

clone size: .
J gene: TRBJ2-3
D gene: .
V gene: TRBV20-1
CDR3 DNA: TGCAGTGCTCGGATCTATGGGGATACGCAGTATTTT
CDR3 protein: CSARIYGDTQYF

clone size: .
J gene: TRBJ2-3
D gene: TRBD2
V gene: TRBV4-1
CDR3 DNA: TGCGCCAGCAGCCCCATAATGACTAGCGGGGTCACAGATACGCAGTATTTT
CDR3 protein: CASSPIMTSGVTDTQYF

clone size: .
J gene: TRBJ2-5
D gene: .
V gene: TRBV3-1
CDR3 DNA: TGTGCCAGCAGCCAAGATCGCGAAAGCGATGCCCAGTACTTC
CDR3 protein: CASSQDRESDAQYF

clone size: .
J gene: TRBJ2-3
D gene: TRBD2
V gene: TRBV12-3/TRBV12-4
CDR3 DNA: TGTGCCAGCAGTTTACCTGGACTAGCAATCACAGATACGCAGTATTTT
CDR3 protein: CASSLPGLAITDTQYF

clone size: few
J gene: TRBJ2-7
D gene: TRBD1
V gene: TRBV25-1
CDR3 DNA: TGTGCCAGCAGTAAAGCAGGGGGTACCTACGAGCAGTACTTC
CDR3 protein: CASSKAGGTYEQYF